The clone carrying this TCR beta chain occurred a few times. Its target is not known. Germline V lookup: CDR1 SEHNR, CDR2 FQNEAQ (reference sequence). V lost 5 bases and J lost 6, with 11 bases in between. This CDR3 contains 13 residues. A second PCR of 7 to 11 cycles used a sample-barcoded 5' primer and a J-beta primer mix. MiXCR, applied by TCRdb to the 5' RACE reads, yields one record per CDR3 protein. The profile shows over 1.5 million distinct CDR3 sequences, about 50% of them singletons. Each donor had around 11 milliliters of peripheral blood drawn. This entry belongs to a study of blood T cells in healthy people across ages. Study-level findings and limits: Donor CMV infection status was unknown, possibly confounding age-related changes in expanded clonotypes.

Sequencing input: blood. The clonotype was recovered from a woman in her forties in good health. The chain carries TRBV7-9 and TRBJ2-1; D gene uncertain. The CDR3 DNA reads TGTGCCAGCAGCCGGCAGTTCCCCAATGAGCAGTTCTTC. Translating gives CASSRQFPNEQFF.